This TCR beta chain stems from a study of blood T cell repertoires in COVID-19. Study details: Sources were T cells, B-cell-depleted T cells, or PBMCs; the material itself was cDNA or gDNA.

Germline assignment: CDR1 MNHEY and CDR2 SVGAGI. The CDR3 sequence is 14 residues long. Trimming shortened V by 7 bases and J by 4 bases, and 16 bases separated the two germline ends. Authors' processing steps: Estimates of nucleated cell counts were drawn from the amplification of reference gene primers. Assay used: immunoSEQ multiplex PCR; TCRdb lists only in-frame clones, some missing. The V and J calls and the clone size are those of that table, but D and trimming were determined from the DNA. There are fewer than 500,000 clones in the sample; roughly 89% occur only once, and 0.8% to 0.85% lies in the top ten. The table lists this clone with a count of one.

This sequence was found in a young man with COVID-19, enrolled during active disease. The rearrangement joins TRBV6-5 to TRBJ1-2; D is unresolved. The specimen sequenced was peripheral blood. The CDR3 DNA reads as TGTGCCAGCACCCAAGGGATTCGGGGCTATGGCTACACCTTC. It codes for CASTQGIRGYGYTF.